Presented here are 6 T cell receptor beta chains from one specimen sequenced in a study of graft-versus-host responses after intestinal transplantation. Antigens for these TCRs are unknown. Only in-frame clones appear in the TCRdb table, and some are missing; sequencing was by immunoSEQ multiplex PCR. The sample holds nearly 90,000 clones, around 83% seen once. The sample consisted of unstimulated CD8+ T cells sorted from spleen or lymph node cells, taken before intestinal transplant. These receptor sequences come from a human donor who received an intestinal transplant.

This clone was detected only once. The gene calls are TRBV15 and TRBJ2-3, with a weak D call TRBD2 (7 bases). The germline V gene encodes CDR1 LNHNV and CDR2 YYDKDF (reference sequence). This CDR3 comprises 16 residues. V was cut by 5 bases and J by 5 bases, with 20 bases left in between. As DNA, the CDR3 is TGTGCCACCAGCGGGGGGGCTAGGTTCGAGGGAGATACGCAGTATTTT. Protein sequence: CATSGGARFEGDTQYF.

The chain uses TRBV7-9 and TRBJ1-2; D not resolved. There are 14 residues in the CDR3. The germline V gene has CDR1 SEHNR and CDR2 FQNEAQ (reference sequence). V was shortened by 1 base and J by 2 bases, with 8 bases between the two germline ends. CDR3 in DNA: TGTGCCAGCAGCTTAGTTGGCGGGAACTATGGCTACACCTTC. It yields the protein CASSLVGGNYGYTF.

The CDR3 sequence is CASSQVGLAGGSNEQYF. The CDR3 DNA is TGCGCCAGCAGCCAGGTCGGCCTAGCGGGAGGGAGCAACGAGCAGTACTTC. V and J are TRBV4-1 and TRBJ2-7; 12 positions agree with TRBD2. The CDR3 runs to 17 residues. From germline, CDR1 is MGHRA and CDR2 YSYEKL. V was pared by 3 bases and J by 5 bases, with 11 bases of the junction left unmatched.

This clone was seen a handful of times. The chain has TRBV6-1 and TRBJ2-7; 8 bases fit TRBD1. Per the germline V gene, CDR1 is MNHNS and CDR2 is SASEGT. Trimming removed 3 bases from V and 4 bases from J; junction bases left unmatched: 11. The CDR3 has 16 amino acids. Here the CDR3 DNA reads TGTGCCAGCAGTGAGAAGACAGGGGCTGATTATTACGAGCAGTACTTC. It yields the protein CASSEKTGADYYEQYF.

Concerning this clone itself: The same CDR3 arises from other DNA sequences in this sample as well. CDR3 sequence: CASSEFIGKTDTQYF. The CDR3 nucleotides read TGCGCCAGCAGTGAGTTCATAGGGAAGACAGATACGCAGTATTTT. The chain couples TRBV10-2 to TRBJ2-3; D is unresolved. CDR3 length: 15 residues. V lost 1 base and J 3 bases, leaving 11 bases between the germline ends. Germline V gene lookup returns CDR1 WSHSY and CDR2 SAAADI.

This chain links TRBV4-1 with TRBJ2-7; D tentatively reads TRBD1 or TRBD2 (5 bases each). V dropped 5 bases and J dropped 2 bases, with 13 bases sitting between them. CDR3 length: 14 amino acids. Germline V CDR1 and CDR2: MGHRA, YSYEKL. CDR3 region: CASSSGRGTYEQYF. The CDR3 DNA is TGCGCCAGCAGCTCAGGACGGGGCACCTACGAGCAGTACTTC.